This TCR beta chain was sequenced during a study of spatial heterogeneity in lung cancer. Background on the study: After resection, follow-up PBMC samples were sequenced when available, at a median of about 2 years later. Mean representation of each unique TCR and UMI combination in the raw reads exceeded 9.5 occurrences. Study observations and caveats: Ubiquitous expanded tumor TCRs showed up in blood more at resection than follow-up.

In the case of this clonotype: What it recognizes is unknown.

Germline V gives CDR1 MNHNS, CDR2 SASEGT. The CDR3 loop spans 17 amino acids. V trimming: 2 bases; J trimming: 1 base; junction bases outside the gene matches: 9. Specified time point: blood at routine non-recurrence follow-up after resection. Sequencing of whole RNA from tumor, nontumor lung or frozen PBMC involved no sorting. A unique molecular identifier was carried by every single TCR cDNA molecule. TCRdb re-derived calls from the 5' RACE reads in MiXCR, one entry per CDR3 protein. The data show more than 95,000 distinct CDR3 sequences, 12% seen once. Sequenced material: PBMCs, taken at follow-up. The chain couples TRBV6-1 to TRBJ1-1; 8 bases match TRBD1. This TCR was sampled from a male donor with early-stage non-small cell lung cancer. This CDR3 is CASSERARGQGNTEAFF. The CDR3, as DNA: TGTGCCAGCAGTGAAAGGGCGCGTGGACAGGGGAACACTGAAGCTTTCTTT.